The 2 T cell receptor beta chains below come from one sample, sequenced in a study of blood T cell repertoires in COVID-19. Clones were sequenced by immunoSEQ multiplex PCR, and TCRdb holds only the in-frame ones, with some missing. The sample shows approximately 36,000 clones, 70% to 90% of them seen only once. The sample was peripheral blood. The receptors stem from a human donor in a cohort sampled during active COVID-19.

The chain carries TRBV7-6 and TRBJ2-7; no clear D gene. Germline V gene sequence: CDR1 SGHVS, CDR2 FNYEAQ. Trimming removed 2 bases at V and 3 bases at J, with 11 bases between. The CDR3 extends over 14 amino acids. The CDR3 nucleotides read TGTGCCAGCAGCTTATTTTCCACAAGCTACGAGCAGTACTTC. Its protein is CASSLFSTSYEQYF.

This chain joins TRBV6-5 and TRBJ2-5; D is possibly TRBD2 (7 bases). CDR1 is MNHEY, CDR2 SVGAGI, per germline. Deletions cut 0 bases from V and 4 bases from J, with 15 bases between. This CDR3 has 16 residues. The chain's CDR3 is CASSYSIAGAGETQYF. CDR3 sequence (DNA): TGTGCCAGCAGTTACTCGATCGCGGGGGCCGGAGAGACCCAGTACTTC.